This T cell receptor beta chain is drawn from a study of CD8 T cells in ankylosing spondylitis. This clonotype has a count of ten or more. TCRdb itself ran the 5' RACE reads through MiXCR, one entry per CDR3 protein. The sample contains about 110,000 distinct CDR3 sequences, 24% of which appear only once. Trimming removed 1 base from V and 5 bases from J, with 12 bases in between. Germline V gene data show CDR1 as SSHAT and CDR2 as FNYEAQ (reference sequence). The CDR3 consists of 15 residues. The sequencing input was synovial fluid, either unsorted or a sorted T cell fraction (not recorded which). The origin of this receptor is a male donor with ankylosing spondylitis. The rearrangement uses TRBV7-7 and TRBJ2-1, with D maybe TRBD2 (7 bases). The CDR3 sequence: CASSLEGGANNEQFF. DNA for the CDR3: TGTGCCAGCAGCTTAGAGGGGGGGGCCAACAATGAGCAGTTCTTC.